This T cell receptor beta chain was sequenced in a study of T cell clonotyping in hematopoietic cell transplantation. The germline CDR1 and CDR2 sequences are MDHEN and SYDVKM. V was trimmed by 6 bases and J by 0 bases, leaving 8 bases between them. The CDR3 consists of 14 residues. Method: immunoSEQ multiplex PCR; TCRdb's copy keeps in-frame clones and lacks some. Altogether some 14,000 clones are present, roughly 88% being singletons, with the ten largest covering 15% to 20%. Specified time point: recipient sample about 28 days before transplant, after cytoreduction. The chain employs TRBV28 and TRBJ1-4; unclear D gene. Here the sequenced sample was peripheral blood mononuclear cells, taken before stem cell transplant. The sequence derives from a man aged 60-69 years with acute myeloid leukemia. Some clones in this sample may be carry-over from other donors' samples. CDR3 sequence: CASSLISTNEKLFF. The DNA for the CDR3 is TGTGCCAGCAGCCTTATTTCAACTAATGAAAAACTGTTTTTT.